Listed here are 25 T cell receptor beta chains from one sample, sequenced in a study of prognosis after radiotherapy for stage I lung cancer. Template was genomic DNA; TCR beta CDR3 amplified in two multiplex PCR rounds. It was primers specific to each TRBV and TRBJ gene that first-round PCR used. TCRdb reanalysed the multiplex PCR reads using MiXCR and keeps one entry per CDR3 protein. The data contain fewer than 20,000 distinct CDR3 sequences, 44% of them singletons. The specimen was PBMCs, collected before or after stereotactic body radiation therapy (not recorded which). Receptor source: a donor over 45 with non-small cell lung cancer.

This clonotype appeared many times. V and J are TRBV5-1 and TRBJ2-1; 13 nucleotides agree with TRBD2. The CDR3 has 15 residues. The V gene end was trimmed by 4 bases and the J gene end by 6 bases; junction bases not matched to a gene: 4. The germline CDR1 and CDR2 sequences are SGHRS and YFSETQ. The CDR3 reads CASSRRTSGGNEQFF. The CDR3 coding sequence is TGCGCCAGCAGCAGGAGGACTAGCGGGGGCAATGAGCAGTTCTTC.

This clonotype appeared many times. This chain links TRBV7-9 with TRBJ2-1; 8 bases fit TRBD2. V shed 6 bases, J shed 4 bases, and the junction held 8 bases outside the gene matches. CDR1 SEHNR and CDR2 FQNEAQ come from the germline V gene (reference sequence). The CDR3 spans 15 residues. This CDR3 is CASSLSGRPYNEQFF. Written as DNA, the CDR3 is TGTGCCAGCAGTCTGAGCGGGAGACCTTACAATGAGCAGTTCTTC.

About this clonotype itself: This clone may be a read error of a much larger clone one base away. This rearrangement joins TRBV7-9 to TRBJ2-1; no clear D. This CDR3 has 15 amino acids. The germline CDR1 and CDR2 sequences are SEHNR and FQNEAQ (reference sequence). V shed 4 bases and J shed 4 bases, with 14 bases lying between them. The CDR3 nucleotides are TGTGCCAGCAGCTCGGCCTTTAAGTGTTACAATGAGCAGTTCTTC. Translation: CASSSAFKCYNEQFF.

The table lists this clonotype with many counts. V is TRBV19 and J is TRBJ2-5; 8 positions match TRBD1. Germline V lookup: CDR1 LNHDA, CDR2 SQIVND (reference sequence). With 3 bases clipped from V and 5 bases from J, the junction kept 14 bases outside the gene matches. This CDR3 contains 17 residues. The DNA of the CDR3 is TGTGCCAGTAGTATCGGGTCAGGACAGGGTCCCGGGGAGACCCAGTACTTC. The encoded protein is CASSIGSGQGPGETQYF.

This clonotype was picked up many times. The V gene is TRBV20-1, the J gene TRBJ2-7; 7 nucleotides agree with TRBD2. The CDR3 has 15 amino acids. CDR1 DFQATT and CDR2 SNEGSKA come from the germline V gene (reference sequence). After removal of 6 bases from V and 1 base from J, the junction contained 12 bases not matched to a gene. As DNA, the CDR3 is TGCAGTGCACCTCCAGGCGGGAGAATGTCCTACGAGCAGTACTTC. Translation gives CSAPPGGRMSYEQYF.

In this sample, this clonotype turned up many times. The chain is built from TRBV2 and TRBJ2-3; D may correspond to TRBD1 or TRBD2 (6 bases each). Trimming removed 2 bases from V and 5 bases from J, with 14 bases in between. Per the germline V gene, CDR1 is SNHLY and CDR2 is FYNNEI. The CDR3 is 15 amino acids. The CDR3 DNA reads TGTGCCAGCAGTGAACTGGGCAGGGGAGGAGATACGCAGTATTTT. The encoded protein is CASSELGRGGDTQYF.

For this clonotype: Germline is not matched at one junction end, which may reflect a read error. The rearrangement joins TRBV2 to TRBJ1-1; D gene unclear. The CDR3 covers 12 residues. Looked up from germline, CDR1 is SNHLY and CDR2 is FYNNEI. The DNA of the CDR3 is TGTGCCAGCAGCGAAGGGCCAGAAGAAGCTTTCTTT. It specifies CASSEGPEEAFF.

This clonotype appeared a few times. With a much larger clone just one base away, this may be a read error. The V and J genes are TRBV15 and TRBJ1-5; D is perhaps TRBD1 (5 bases). This CDR3 has 13 residues. The V gene's germline CDR1 is LNHNV and CDR2 YYDKDF (reference sequence). DNA for the CDR3: TGTGCCACCAGGGACACAAGCACTCAGCCCCAGCATTTT. Encoded protein: CATRDTSTQPQHF.

This clonotype was detected many times. The genes are TRBV10-3 and TRBJ2-7; TRBD2 might be the D (5 bases). Germline CDR1 reads ENHRY; CDR2 reads SYGVKD. The CDR3 has 14 amino acids. The ends were cut back, 4 bases at V and 6 bases at J, with 16 bases in the middle. The CDR3 DNA is TGTGCCATCAGTGCTGGTAAGGGAGTAAGCGAGCAGTACTTC. This encodes CAISAGKGVSEQYF.

The V gene is TRBV28, the J gene TRBJ2-7; D call uncertain. Germline loops: CDR1 MDHEN, CDR2 SYDVKM. The ends were cut back, 6 bases at V and 2 bases at J, with 17 bases in the middle. This CDR3 spans 15 amino acids. In DNA, the CDR3 is TGTGCCAGCAGCTTTGGGCAAGAAAGCACCTACGAGCAGTACTTC. This sequence encodes CASSFGQESTYEQYF.

This chain links TRBV27 with TRBJ2-3; 9 bases match TRBD2. Trimming cost V 3 bases and J 0 bases; bases outside gene matches: 13. This CDR3 is built from 19 residues. Germline CDR1 and CDR2: MNHEY and SMNVEV (reference sequence). The CDR3 protein is CASSFRLAGLSASTDTQYF. In DNA, the CDR3 is TGTGCCAGCAGTTTCAGGCTAGCGGGGCTGTCCGCTAGCACAGATACGCAGTATTTT.

This clonotype was seen at least ten times. J is TRBJ2-3 and V is TRBV14; 9 bases line up with TRBD1. Unmatched junction bases numbered 7, after V lost 0 bases and J lost 3 bases. Germline lookup yields CDR1 SGHDN and CDR2 FVKESK. The CDR3 spans 17 residues. The CDR3: CASSQDLGQGWTDTQYF. The CDR3 coding sequence is TGTGCCAGCAGCCAAGATCTGGGACAGGGTTGGACAGATACGCAGTATTTT.

As concerns this clonotype: One base away lies a much larger clone, so this may be a sequencing read error. The chain employs TRBV5-1 and TRBJ2-5; TRBD1 matches 9 bases. The germline V gene has CDR1 SGHRS and CDR2 YFSETQ. There are 14 residues in the CDR3. Losses at the gene ends were 3 bases for V and 7 bases for J; bases not matched to a gene: 7. CDR3 in amino acids: CASSSTDRGGTQYF. The CDR3 DNA is TGCGCCAGCAGCTCCACGGACAGGGGAGGGACCCAGTACTTC.

Concerning this clonotype itself: Since a far larger clone is one base different, this is likely a read error. V usage is TRBV5-4 and J usage is TRBJ2-3, with D hard to call. The CDR3 runs to 15 residues. Germline CDR1 SGHNT, CDR2 YYREEE (reference sequence). The CDR3 nucleotides are TGTGTCAGTAGTATCCAGCGATCTGTCTCCGATACGCAGTATTTT. It translates to CVSSIQRSVSDTQYF.

The chain recombines TRBV28 with TRBJ1-2; D call uncertain. This CDR3 comprises 13 residues. V lost 5 bases, J lost 10 bases, and 17 bases lay in between. Germline loops: CDR1 MDHEN, CDR2 SYDVKM. Here the CDR3 reads CASSPFRWQDYTF. CDR3 bases: TGTGCCAGCAGTCCCTTCAGGTGGCAGGACTACACCTTC.

Comment on this clonotype: Given a much more abundant clone one base away, this may be a read error. This sequence joins TRBV11-2 and TRBJ2-7; D may be TRBD1 or TRBD2 (5 bases each). Between the trimmed V and J ends, which lost 3 bases and 5 bases, there was a span of 17 bases. CDR1 and CDR2 from the germline V gene are SGHAT and FQNNGV. The CDR3 covers 15 residues. Here the CDR3 reads CASSLQFWGFNEQYF. In DNA, the CDR3 is TGTGCCAGCAGCTTGCAGTTCTGGGGGTTCAACGAGCAGTACTTC.

The chain carries TRBV5-6 and TRBJ2-3; D gene unclear. Trimming left V 1 base short and J 3 bases short, with 12 bases between. CDR1 and CDR2 from the germline V gene are SGHDT and YYEEEE. The CDR3 extends over 15 amino acids. This CDR3 reads CASSLWGLGTDTQYF. The CDR3 region has the DNA TGTGCCAGCAGCTTGTGGGGTTTAGGTACAGATACGCAGTATTTT.

At least ten counts were recorded for this clonotype. The chain combines TRBV28 with TRBJ1-4; no definite D call. Trimming took off 5 bases at V and 7 bases at J, with 8 bases between the two ends. The germline V gene encodes CDR1 MDHEN and CDR2 SYDVKM. This CDR3 has 12 residues. Here the CDR3 DNA reads TGTGCCAGCAGTCCAAGGAGTGAAAAACTGTTTTTT. Its translation: CASSPRSEKLFF.

This clonotype was picked up many times. The chain joins TRBV24-1 to TRBJ2-3; 7 positions agree with TRBD2. CDR1 is KGHDR and CDR2 is SFDVKD in the germline V gene. This CDR3 region has 15 residues. J was trimmed by 1 base and V by 7 bases; bases with no gene match: 7. CDR3 in DNA: TGTGCCACCAGCAGGACTAGAGCAGGCACAGATACGCAGTATTTT. Translation gives CATSRTRAGTDTQYF.

This clonotype was found many times. A junction boundary mismatches the germline segment, possibly from a read error. The V and J genes are TRBV6-5 and TRBJ2-3, with D tentatively TRBD2 (6 bases). CDR3 length equals 20 residues. The V gene's germline CDR1 is MNHEY and CDR2 SVGAGI. CDR3 nucleotide sequence: TGTGCCAGCAGTGACTCGACCGGGGGTGGCGACCCCGGCAACACAGATACGCAGTATTTT. Protein: CASSDSTGGGDPGNTDTQYF.

DNA of the CDR3: TGTGCCACCCAGGGAAGGGAAAACTCCTACGAGCAGTACTTC. This encodes CATQGRENSYEQYF. The chain links TRBV15 to TRBJ2-7; possible D gene TRBD1, 5 bases. Deletions cut 8 bases from V and 0 bases from J, with 14 bases between. The CDR3 totals 14 residues. Germline loops: CDR1 LNHNV, CDR2 YYDKDF (reference sequence).

About this clonotype itself: A far more abundant clone sits one base away, making this likely a read error. The rearrangement uses TRBV15 and TRBJ2-7; D is ambiguous. The DNA end favors TRBJ1-2, so the J call may be wrong. The CDR3 spans 14 residues. CDR1 is LNHNV, CDR2 YYDKDF, per germline (reference sequence). Here the CDR3 reads CATSRDRAWPGYTF. The CDR3, as DNA: TGTGCCACCAGCAGAGATCGAGCATGGCCCGGCTACACCTTC.

This clonotype was counted at least ten times. The V and J genes are TRBV3-1 and TRBJ2-5; D is possibly TRBD2 (6 bases). Per germline, CDR1 LGHDT and CDR2 YNNKEL (reference sequence). The V end lost 5 bases, the J end lost 2 bases, and 9 bases lay between the germline ends. The CDR3 runs 13 residues. CDR3 region: CASSSGRQETQYF. Here the CDR3 DNA reads TGTGCCAGCAGCTCCGGGAGACAAGAGACCCAGTACTTC.

In DNA, the CDR3 is TGTGCCAGCAGAGAGACTAGCGGACACACAGATACGCAGTATTTT. This translates into CASRETSGHTDTQYF. This chain joins TRBV2 and TRBJ2-3; 9 positions match TRBD2. The CDR3 is 15 amino acids. Trimming at V came to 6 bases and at J to 2 bases, leaving 6 bases not matched to a gene. Germline V gene lookup returns CDR1 SNHLY and CDR2 FYNNEI.

This clonotype was picked up many times. V and J are TRBV20-1 and TRBJ2-5; TRBD2 aligns across 8 bases. From germline, CDR1 is DFQATT and CDR2 SNEGSKA (reference sequence). The J segment lost 2 bases and the V segment lost 0 bases, leaving 8 bases of the junction unmatched. The CDR3 totals 16 residues. CDR3 nucleotides: TGCAGTGCTAGAGATATTGGCGGGAGGATACAAGAGACCCAGTACTTC. It is translated as CSARDIGGRIQETQYF.